A single sample gave rise to the 7 T cell receptor beta chains below, sequenced in a study of CD8 T cells in Susac syndrome. After extraction with the RNeasy kit, roughly 0.45 to 1 ug of the RNA was reverse transcribed using random hexamers. TCRdb called the immunoSEQ multiplex PCR reads again in MiXCR, with one record for every CDR3 protein. This sample yields more than 110,000 distinct CDR3 sequences, of which roughly 94% are seen a single time; around 0.15% belongs to the top ten. Material: CD4+ T cells from PBMCs. These receptors were taken from a human donor with Susac syndrome.

This chain uses TRBV12-3 or TRBV12-4 with TRBJ2-1, with D perhaps assigned TRBD1 or TRBD2 (6 bases each). The CDR3 sequence is 16 residues long. With 6 bases removed from V and 4 bases from J, the gap between germline ends came to 19 bases. CDR3 in amino acids: CASSTQGGGYYNEQFF. The CDR3 DNA reads TGTGCCAGCAGCACACAAGGGGGAGGATATTACAATGAGCAGTTCTTC.

This chain connects TRBV20-1 to TRBJ2-6; D perhaps matches TRBD1 (6 bases). This CDR3 region has 14 residues. The V end was cut by 3 bases, the J end by 4 bases, with 10 bases between. Germline V CDR1 and CDR2: DFQATT, SNEGSKA (reference sequence). CDR3 loop: CSARNRVGANVLTF. Here the CDR3 DNA reads TGCAGTGCTAGGAACAGGGTCGGGGCCAACGTCCTGACTTTC.

This clonotype was recorded only once. The V and J genes are TRBV6-5 and TRBJ2-7; D remains unclear. This CDR3 is 14 amino acids long. Trimming stripped 4 bases from V and 5 bases from J, with 15 bases between. CDR1 MNHEY and CDR2 SVGAGI come from the germline V gene. Here the CDR3 reads CASSSANGLHEQYF. The CDR3 DNA follows: TGTGCCAGCAGTTCCGCGAATGGTCTGCACGAGCAGTACTTC.

V is TRBV7-9 and J is TRBJ1-2, with D hard to call. Germline V gene sequence: CDR1 SEHNR, CDR2 FQNEAQ (reference sequence). V gave up 5 bases and J gave up 5 bases, with 15 bases separating them. The length of the CDR3 is 14 residues. DNA for the CDR3: TGTGCCAGCAGCCCAAAAACAGAAGCTTATGGCTACACCTTC. It specifies CASSPKTEAYGYTF.

CDR3 amino acids: CASSQSFLYNSPLHF. CDR3 in DNA: TGCGCCAGCAGCCAGTCGTTTCTCTATAATTCACCCCTCCACTTT. J is TRBJ1-6 and V is TRBV4-1; no definite D call. CDR1 and CDR2 from the germline V gene are MGHRA and YSYEKL. V was trimmed by 3 bases and J by 3 bases, leaving 9 bases between them. CDR3 length: 15 amino acids.

The chain couples TRBV15 to TRBJ2-6; D is uncertain. CDR1 is LNHNV and CDR2 is YYDKDF in the germline V gene (reference sequence). Trimming took 1 base from V and 0 from J, leaving 7 bases between them. The CDR3 has 16 residues. This CDR3 is CATSRGRSSGANVLTF. The CDR3 nucleotides are TGTGCCACCAGCAGAGGGCGGTCCTCTGGGGCCAACGTCCTGACTTTC.

V and J are TRBV20-1 and TRBJ1-5; D is uncertain. Trimming left V 6 bases short and J 4 bases short, with 22 bases between. The CDR3 is made up of 16 amino acids. Germline V gene sequence: CDR1 DFQATT, CDR2 SNEGSKA (reference sequence). The chain's CDR3 is CSAQDAGRAGNQPQHF. As DNA, the CDR3 is TGCAGTGCCCAGGACGCCGGGAGGGCAGGAAATCAGCCCCAGCATTTT.